Listed below are T cell receptor beta chains from one sample, sequenced in a study of T cell responses to AZD1222 COVID-19 vaccine. Produced via immunoSEQ multiplex PCR; TCRdb's table is partial and in-frame only. This sample yields around 50,000 clones, of which around four fifths are seen a single time; about a tenth belongs to the top ten. The specimen comprised peripheral blood, sampled on day 0 of AZD1222 vaccination. The receptors shown here come from an adult in good health. The CDR3 runs from the conserved cysteine through the conserved F or W. The D gene is left open where the match is weak. Only some rows state a clone size, as once, few, many or a class for expanded clones.

J gene: TRBJ1-2
V gene: TRBV6-5
clone size: -
D gene: -
CDR3 DNA: TGTGCCAGCAGTTACCCCGACGGAAGGAAATGCACCTTC
CDR3 protein: CASSYPDGRKCTF

J gene: TRBJ2-5
V gene: TRBV11-2
clone size: -
D gene: TRBD2
CDR3 DNA: TGTGCCAGCAGCTTACCTACTAGCGGGAGAAGGGAAGAGACCCAGTACTTC
CDR3 protein: CASSLPTSGRREETQYF

J gene: TRBJ2-1
V gene: TRBV6-5
clone size: -
D gene: TRBD2
CDR3 DNA: TGTGCCAGCAGTCCCGGGGGGGCCTCCTACAATGAGCAGTTCTTC
CDR3 protein: CASSPGGASYNEQFF

J gene: TRBJ1-5
V gene: TRBV2
clone size: -
D gene: TRBD1
CDR3 DNA: TGTGCCAGCGGGACAGGGGGCATCGGCAATCAGCCCCAGCATTTT
CDR3 protein: CASGTGGIGNQPQHF

J gene: TRBJ2-7
V gene: TRBV3-1/TRBV3-2
clone size: -
D gene: -
CDR3 DNA: TGTGCCAGCAGCGGGGACTACGAGCAGTACTTC
CDR3 protein: CASSGDYEQYF

J gene: TRBJ2-1
V gene: TRBV18
clone size: once
D gene: -
CDR3 DNA: TGTGCCAGCTCACCCGAGGGAAGTGAGCAGTTCTTC
CDR3 protein: CASSPEGSEQFF

J gene: TRBJ1-5
V gene: TRBV10-1
clone size: -
D gene: -
CDR3 DNA: TGCGCCAGCAGTGAGGGTCGGCAGCTACCTAGCAATCAGCCCCAGCATTTT
CDR3 protein: CASSEGRQLPSNQPQHF

J gene: TRBJ1-2
V gene: TRBV28
clone size: few
D gene: -
CDR3 DNA: TGTGCCAGCAGTCCAAACTATGGCTACACCTTC
CDR3 protein: CASSPNYGYTF

J gene: TRBJ2-6
V gene: TRBV30
clone size: -
D gene: -
CDR3 DNA: TGTGCCTGGAGCGACCAGACCTCTGGGGCCAACGTCCTGACTTTC
CDR3 protein: CAWSDQTSGANVLTF

J gene: TRBJ1-2
V gene: TRBV4-3
clone size: -
D gene: -
CDR3 DNA: TGCGCCAGCAGCCCGAGAGGGTCAGGGGCGAACTATGGCTACACCTTC
CDR3 protein: CASSPRGSGANYGYTF

J gene: TRBJ2-5
V gene: TRBV4-1
clone size: -
D gene: -
CDR3 DNA: TGCGCCAGCAGCTTGACAGAGCCACCCCAAGAGACCCAGTACTTC
CDR3 protein: CASSLTEPPQETQYF

J gene: TRBJ1-6
V gene: TRBV30
clone size: once
D gene: -
CDR3 DNA: TGTGCCTGGAGTGAGGTCCAAAAGGGGATACGAGCCCTCCACTTT
CDR3 protein: CAWSEVQKGIRALHF

J gene: TRBJ2-2
V gene: TRBV3-1/TRBV3-2
clone size: -
D gene: -
CDR3 DNA: TGTGCCAGCACCTTAAGGGGGGGGACTCACACCGGGGAGCTGTTTTTT
CDR3 protein: CASTLRGGTHTGELFF

J gene: TRBJ2-1
V gene: TRBV3-1/TRBV3-2
clone size: few
D gene: TRBD2
CDR3 DNA: TGTGCCAGCAGCCCCCGGCTAGCGGGAGGGCTTTACAATGAGCAGTTCTTC
CDR3 protein: CASSPRLAGGLYNEQFF

J gene: TRBJ1-4
V gene: TRBV4-1
clone size: -
D gene: -
CDR3 DNA: TGCGCCAGCAGCCAAGATGTTGAGAGTTATAATGAAAAACTGTTTTTT
CDR3 protein: CASSQDVESYNEKLFF

J gene: TRBJ2-1
V gene: TRBV5-4
clone size: once
D gene: -
CDR3 DNA: TGTGCCAGCAGCCCTCAGGCAGGGGGGAACAATGAGCAGTTCTTC
CDR3 protein: CASSPQAGGNNEQFF

J gene: TRBJ2-7
V gene: TRBV6-5
clone size: -
D gene: -
CDR3 DNA: TGTGCCAGCAGTTACAAGTGGGGACGATACGAGCAGTACTTC
CDR3 protein: CASSYKWGRYEQYF

J gene: TRBJ2-7
V gene: TRBV10-1
clone size: -
D gene: TRBD2
CDR3 DNA: TGCGCCAGCAGGGGGGGTAGCGGGAGCTCCGACTACGAGCAGTACTTC
CDR3 protein: CASRGGSGSSDYEQYF

J gene: TRBJ1-1
V gene: TRBV6-6
clone size: -
D gene: -
CDR3 DNA: TGTGCCAGCAGTCCGATCCCCCCTCGACAGGCTGAAGCTTTCTTT
CDR3 protein: CASSPIPPRQAEAFF

J gene: TRBJ1-2
V gene: TRBV10-3
clone size: -
D gene: -
CDR3 DNA: TGTGCCATCAGTGGTGACAAGACACTCGCTTTCACCTTC
CDR3 protein: CAISGDKTLAFTF

J gene: TRBJ1-6
V gene: TRBV10-2
clone size: few
D gene: TRBD1
CDR3 DNA: TGCGCCAGCAGTGAGTGGAGAGGACAGGGGACTTCACCCCTCCACTTT
CDR3 protein: CASSEWRGQGTSPLHF

J gene: TRBJ1-4
V gene: TRBV14
clone size: once
D gene: -
CDR3 DNA: TGTGCCAGCAGCCCGGCAGGGATGATAACGAGTAATGAAAAACTGTTTTTT
CDR3 protein: CASSPAGMITSNEKLFF

J gene: TRBJ1-5
V gene: TRBV2
clone size: few
D gene: -
CDR3 DNA: TGTGCCAGCAGGTCCGGGACCTTCGTCCAGCCCCAGCATTTT
CDR3 protein: CASRSGTFVQPQHF

J gene: TRBJ2-3
V gene: TRBV7-9
clone size: -
D gene: -
CDR3 DNA: TGTGCCAGCAGCGAGGAGGGGGACCTGGGGGAAGATACGCAGTATTTT
CDR3 protein: CASSEEGDLGEDTQYF

J gene: TRBJ1-5
V gene: TRBV18
clone size: -
D gene: -
CDR3 DNA: TGTGCCAGCTCACGGGACAGCAATCAGCCCCAGCATTTT
CDR3 protein: CASSRDSNQPQHF

J gene: TRBJ2-7
V gene: TRBV7-8
clone size: -
D gene: TRBD2
CDR3 DNA: TGTGCCAGCAGCTCGGGACTAGCGGGGGCCCTTAGCGAGCAGTACTTC
CDR3 protein: CASSSGLAGALSEQYF

J gene: TRBJ1-2
V gene: TRBV14
clone size: -
D gene: -
CDR3 DNA: TGTGCCAGCAGCCAAGAAATATGGGGAAACTATGGCTACACCTTC
CDR3 protein: CASSQEIWGNYGYTF

J gene: TRBJ1-1
V gene: TRBV29-1
clone size: -
D gene: -
CDR3 DNA: TGCAGCTCAGCTGGGGGTAGGGAAAACACTGAAGCTTTCTTT
CDR3 protein: CSSAGGRENTEAFF

J gene: TRBJ1-2
V gene: TRBV7-2
clone size: -
D gene: -
CDR3 DNA: TGTGCCAGCAGCTTATCAGGGATCGGGGGCTACACCTTC
CDR3 protein: CASSLSGIGGYTF

J gene: TRBJ2-1
V gene: TRBV6-5
clone size: few
D gene: -
CDR3 DNA: TGTGCCAGCAGCTTAACAGTTGGAGGTGAGCAGTTCTTC
CDR3 protein: CASSLTVGGEQFF

J gene: TRBJ1-2
V gene: TRBV10-3
clone size: -
D gene: TRBD1
CDR3 DNA: TGTGCCATCAGCCGGGCCGCACAGGGGGCGAGGTATGGCTACACCTTC
CDR3 protein: CAISRAAQGARYGYTF

J gene: TRBJ2-6
V gene: TRBV6-6
clone size: -
D gene: TRBD1
CDR3 DNA: TGTGCCAGCAGTTCCGGGACAGGATACTCTGGGGCCAACGTCCTGACTTTC
CDR3 protein: CASSSGTGYSGANVLTF

J gene: TRBJ1-2
V gene: TRBV5-5
clone size: -
D gene: TRBD1
CDR3 DNA: TGTGCCAGCAAATCGACAGGGCACTATGGCTACACCTTC
CDR3 protein: CASKSTGHYGYTF

J gene: TRBJ2-5
V gene: TRBV5-1
clone size: once
D gene: -
CDR3 DNA: TGCGCCAGCAGAACAGACACAGGGCCTAGGGGAGAGACCCAGTACTTC
CDR3 protein: CASRTDTGPRGETQYF

J gene: TRBJ2-1
V gene: TRBV5-1
clone size: -
D gene: -
CDR3 DNA: TGCGCCAGCAGCTTGACTAATGAGCAGTTCTTC
CDR3 protein: CASSLTNEQFF

J gene: TRBJ1-5
V gene: TRBV5-1
clone size: few
D gene: -
CDR3 DNA: TGCGCCAGCAGCTTGGACCCATACAGCAATCAGCCCCAGCATTTT
CDR3 protein: CASSLDPYSNQPQHF

J gene: TRBJ1-1
V gene: TRBV7-8
clone size: few
D gene: -
CDR3 DNA: TGTGCCAGCAGCTTAGGGGTGGAGGGGACTGAAGCTTTCTTT
CDR3 protein: CASSLGVEGTEAFF

J gene: TRBJ1-1
V gene: TRBV6-5
clone size: once
D gene: TRBD1
CDR3 DNA: TGTGCCAGCAAAAACTCCGGGACAGCGAACACTGAAGCTTTCTTT
CDR3 protein: CASKNSGTANTEAFF

J gene: TRBJ1-2
V gene: TRBV5-4
clone size: -
D gene: -
CDR3 DNA: TGTGCCAGCAGCCCCCCAGGGACCTATGGCTACACCTTC
CDR3 protein: CASSPPGTYGYTF

J gene: TRBJ1-2
V gene: TRBV7-9
clone size: -
D gene: TRBD1
CDR3 DNA: TGTGCCAGCAGCTTAGGCGGGACAGCTCTCCATGGCTACACCTTC
CDR3 protein: CASSLGGTALHGYTF

J gene: TRBJ2-3
V gene: TRBV6-1
clone size: -
D gene: -
CDR3 DNA: TGTGCCAGCAGTGCCTCGACAGGTTCTAGCACAGATACGCAGTATTTT
CDR3 protein: CASSASTGSSTDTQYF

J gene: TRBJ2-5
V gene: TRBV5-1
clone size: -
D gene: -
CDR3 DNA: TGCGCCAGCGGCCCGGCCGTACAAGAGACCCAGTACTTC
CDR3 protein: CASGPAVQETQYF

J gene: TRBJ2-6
V gene: TRBV7-3
clone size: -
D gene: -
CDR3 DNA: TGTGCCAGCAACAGGGTTTCTGGGGCCAACGTCCTGACTTTC
CDR3 protein: CASNRVSGANVLTF

J gene: TRBJ2-7
V gene: TRBV18
clone size: -
D gene: -
CDR3 DNA: TGTGCCAGCTCACGAGGGGCTGGAGTTTCAAGCTCCTACGAGCAGTACTTC
CDR3 protein: CASSRGAGVSSSYEQYF

J gene: TRBJ2-5
V gene: TRBV3-1/TRBV3-2
clone size: -
D gene: TRBD1
CDR3 DNA: TGTGCCAGCAGCCTTTCGGACAGGGCCCAGTACTTC
CDR3 protein: CASSLSDRAQYF

J gene: TRBJ2-7
V gene: TRBV7-9
clone size: -
D gene: TRBD1
CDR3 DNA: TGTGCCAGCAGAGGCTCGGACAGGGTTTTTGGCGAGCAGTACTTC
CDR3 protein: CASRGSDRVFGEQYF